This passage covers 28 T cell receptor beta chains from one sample sequenced in a study of tissue T cells after allogeneic stem cell transplantation. The repertoire was sequenced with immunoSEQ multiplex PCR; TCRdb's copy has only in-frame clones and lacks some. The sample lists around 9,100 clones, just over 55% occurring once. The sample consisted of tissue from the jejunum, taken at autopsy. The source of these receptors is a female donor of 60 years or more with lung cancer.

The chain couples TRBV5-1 to TRBJ2-5; perhaps TRBD2 as D (6 bases). This CDR3 comprises 13 residues. V lost 5 bases and J lost 2, with 10 bases in between. Germline CDR1 reads SGHRS; CDR2 reads YFSETQ. CDR3 nucleotide sequence: TGCGCCAGCAGACGGGGGTTACAAGAGACCCAGTACTTC. Protein product: CASRRGLQETQYF.

This clone was seen only once. The chain combines TRBV7-9 with TRBJ2-5; 8 bases are shared with TRBD2. V lost 0 bases, J lost 5 bases, and 5 bases stayed unmatched. CDR1 is SEHNR and CDR2 is FQNEAQ in the germline V gene (reference sequence). The CDR3 contains 15 residues. As DNA, the CDR3 is TGTGCCAGCAGCTTAGCGCGGGGGGCCGGGGAGACCCAGTACTTC. Amino acids: CASSLARGAGETQYF.

The chain uses TRBV6-5 and TRBJ2-1; D perhaps matches TRBD1 (5 bases). V was cut by 2 bases and J by 0 bases, with 8 bases left in between. The V gene's germline CDR1 is MNHEY and CDR2 SVGAGI. The CDR3 extends over 15 amino acids. The CDR3 is CASSYRTPSYNEQFF. In DNA, the CDR3 is TGTGCCAGCAGTTACAGGACACCCTCCTACAATGAGCAGTTCTTC.

In its sample, this clone ranks as medium-sized. The genes are TRBV29-1 and TRBJ1-3; D is undetermined. Germline CDR1 SQVTM, CDR2 ANQGSEA. The CDR3 sequence is 13 residues long. V dropped 1 base and J dropped 2 bases, with 6 bases sitting between them. The CDR3 nucleotides read TGCAGCGTTGAAGGAGGGACTGGAAACACCATATATTTT. Residues: CSVEGGTGNTIYF.

The genes are TRBV6-5 and TRBJ2-1; 10 bases map to TRBD1. The CDR3 is 15 amino acids. Germline V lookup: CDR1 MNHEY, CDR2 SVGAGI. V lost 7 bases to trimming and J lost 5 bases; unmatched junction nucleotides: 8. This chain's CDR3 is CASKRGQGTNNEQFF. The CDR3 bases are TGTGCCAGCAAAAGGGGACAGGGGACTAACAATGAGCAGTTCTTC.

The chain combines TRBV4-1 with TRBJ1-4; D unresolved. Deletions cut 1 base from V and 3 bases from J, with 6 bases between. CDR3 length equals 14 residues. The germline V gene has CDR1 MGHRA and CDR2 YSYEKL. In DNA form, the CDR3 reads TGCGCCAGCAGCCAAGGGGGTCCTAATGAAAAACTGTTTTTT. Translating it yields CASSQGGPNEKLFF.

This clone is categorized as medium-sized. This chain links TRBV30 with TRBJ1-5; D is uncertain. V was clipped by 1 base and J by 1 base, with 11 bases between them. The CDR3 is 15 amino acids. The germline V gene encodes CDR1 GTSNPN and CDR2 SVGIG (reference sequence). In DNA form, the CDR3 reads TGTGCCTGGAGTGCCCCTATAGGGAGCAATCAGCCCCAGCATTTT. Translated, it gives CAWSAPIGSNQPQHF.

The sample holds one count of this clone. This chain uses TRBV5-1 with TRBJ2-5; D tentatively reads TRBD1 or TRBD2 (5 bases each). V lost 0 bases, J lost 5 bases, and 14 bases lay in between. CDR3 length equals 15 residues. The germline gives CDR1 SGHRS, CDR2 YFSETQ. Here the CDR3 reads CASSLVWPWGETQYF. CDR3 nucleotide sequence: TGCGCCAGCAGCTTGGTGTGGCCATGGGGGGAGACCCAGTACTTC.

The V gene is TRBV7-6, the J gene TRBJ2-1, with 7 bases fitting TRBD2. The CDR3 is 15 amino acids. Germline values: CDR1 SGHVS, CDR2 FNYEAQ. V shed 5 bases, J shed 9 bases, and the junction held 13 bases outside the gene matches. The CDR3 DNA follows: TGTGCCAGCAGCCTGCGGACTAGGGGCCCCACTGAGCAGTTCTTC. Translated, it gives CASSLRTRGPTEQFF.

This clone was found a few times. This chain connects TRBV19 to TRBJ1-2; the D gene is possibly TRBD1 (5 bases). Germline loops: CDR1 LNHDA, CDR2 SQIVND (reference sequence). Trimming removed 1 base from V and 1 base from J, with 13 bases in between. The CDR3 is made up of 16 amino acids. Here the CDR3 reads CASSIVGQLLNYGYTF. CDR3 DNA: TGTGCCAGTAGTATAGTCGGACAACTCCTTAACTATGGCTACACCTTC.

The CDR3 sequence: CASSLVIQETQYF. The CDR3 region has the DNA TGTGCCAGCAGCTTAGTGATCCAAGAGACCCAGTACTTC. The V and J genes are TRBV7-2 and TRBJ2-5, with unresolved D. CDR3 size: 13 residues. Trimming shortened V by 1 base and J by 1 base, and 4 bases separated the two germline ends. Germline V gene data show CDR1 as SGHTA and CDR2 as FQGNSA.

The chain carries TRBV5-6 and TRBJ1-2, with 12 positions matching TRBD1. CDR1 SGHDT and CDR2 YYEEEE come from the germline V gene. The V gene end was trimmed by 0 bases and the J gene end by 7 bases; junction bases not matched to a gene: 13. The CDR3 runs to 18 residues. In DNA form, the CDR3 reads TGTGCCAGCAGCTTGGTGGGACAGGGGGCATCTGTTTCGGGTGGCTACACCTTC. Its translation is CASSLVGQGASVSGGYTF.

This clone is medium-sized in the sample. The CDR3 is CSVSGTSGYQSSYEQYF. In nucleotides, the CDR3 is TGCAGCGTTTCCGGGACTAGCGGATACCAAAGCTCCTACGAGCAGTACTTC. This chain joins TRBV29-1 and TRBJ2-7; the match to TRBD2 covers 11 bases. The CDR3 is 17 residues long. Germline loops: CDR1 SQVTM, CDR2 ANQGSEA. The junction had 12 bases not matched to a gene; V was cut back by 5 bases and J by 0 bases.

The chain carries TRBV29-1 and TRBJ1-2, with D tentatively TRBD1 (6 bases). Germline lookup yields CDR1 SQVTM and CDR2 ANQGSEA. This CDR3 comprises 15 residues. CDR3 DNA: TGCTGCGGTGTGGGGGCGGGGGGCCTCTTCTATGGCTACACCTTC. Translated: CCGVGAGGLFYGYTF. Full variable domain (missing parts from reference TRBV29-1 and TRBJ1-2): SAVISQKPSRDICQRGTSLTIQCQVDSQVTMMFWYRQQPGQSLTLIATANQGSEATYESGFVIDKFPISRPNLTFSTLTVSNMSPEDSSIYLCCGVGAGGLFYGYTFGSGTRLTVV.

This clone occurred a few times. V usage is TRBV19 and J usage is TRBJ1-5; D is perhaps TRBD1 (6 bases). V was trimmed by 6 bases and J by 6 bases, leaving 15 bases between them. The length of the CDR3 is 14 residues. Germline V gene sequence: CDR1 LNHDA, CDR2 SQIVND (reference sequence). This chain's CDR3 is CASSRRQEGQPQHF. The CDR3 DNA reads TGTGCCAGTAGCAGACGACAGGAGGGTCAGCCCCAGCATTTT.

The chain joins TRBV5-1 to TRBJ2-1, with 7 positions matching TRBD1. J was trimmed by 2 bases and V by 4 bases; bases with no gene match: 9. Germline lookup yields CDR1 SGHRS and CDR2 YFSETQ. This CDR3 has 16 amino acids. In DNA form, the CDR3 reads TGCGCCAGCAGCAAGTCGACAGGGTCTGCCTACAATGAGCAGTTCTTC. This translates into CASSKSTGSAYNEQFF.

The V gene is TRBV7-2, the J gene TRBJ2-4; TRBD2 might be the D (6 bases). Trimming cost V 7 bases and J 7 bases, with 20 bases left between them. The CDR3 sequence is 15 residues long. CDR1 and CDR2 (germline): SGHTA, FQGNSA. The CDR3: CASTMGGPRANIQYF. The CDR3 nucleotides read TGTGCCAGCACAATGGGGGGACCCAGGGCGAACATTCAGTACTTC.

The chain has TRBV7-9 and TRBJ1-2; D gene uncertain. V lost 3 bases and J 8 bases, leaving 10 bases between the germline ends. This CDR3 region has 12 residues. Germline V gene data show CDR1 as SEHNR and CDR2 as FQNEAQ (reference sequence). The CDR3 coding sequence is TGTGCCAGCAGCTTTACCTATTCGGGCTACACCTTC. This gives the protein CASSFTYSGYTF.

The V and J genes are TRBV7-9 and TRBJ1-2, with D maybe TRBD1 (6 bases). CDR1 is SEHNR, CDR2 FQNEAQ, per germline (reference sequence). Deletions cut 5 bases from V and 5 bases from J, with 21 bases between. The CDR3 extends over 16 amino acids. CDR3: CASSLVDGTRTYGYTF. The DNA for the CDR3 is TGTGCCAGCAGCCTTGTCGATGGGACAAGGACGTATGGCTACACCTTC.

V is TRBV29-1 and J is TRBJ1-2; the D is unclear. The CDR3 consists of 11 residues. CDR1 and CDR2 (germline): SQVTM, ANQGSEA. CDR3: CSSTFNYGYTF. Written as DNA, the CDR3 is TGCAGTAGCACCTTTAACTATGGCTACACCTTC.

Judged by abundance, this clone is medium-sized. J is TRBJ2-4 and V is TRBV7-2; either TRBD1 or TRBD2 may fit D (6 bases each). V lost 5 bases to trimming and J lost 7 bases, with 15 bases between them. Germline V gives CDR1 SGHTA, CDR2 FQGNSA. There are 14 residues in the CDR3. The CDR3 DNA sequence: TGTGCCAGCAGCCAAGGGGGAGGCCAGAACATTCAGTACTTC. Its protein product is CASSQGGGQNIQYF.

This clone has just a few counts. The same CDR3 also results from other DNA sequences found in this sample. V gene TRBV5-1 combines with J gene TRBJ2-4; 14 nucleotides agree with TRBD2. Germline V lookup: CDR1 SGHRS, CDR2 YFSETQ. The CDR3 covers 19 residues. V lost 1 base, J lost 0 bases, and 6 bases stayed unmatched. CDR3: CASSLNPGLAGEAKNIQYF. CDR3 nucleotides: TGCGCCAGCAGCTTGAATCCGGGACTAGCGGGAGAAGCCAAAAACATTCAGTACTTC.

The genes are TRBV12-2 and TRBJ1-5; the table calls TRBD1, which could not be checked here. TRBV12-2 is a pseudogene segment. The CDR3 is 19 residues long. The CDR3 reads CASRSPFGADEDSNQPQHF. CDR3 DNA: TGTGCAAGTCGCTCGCCCTTTGGGGCAGACGAAGATAGCAATCAGCCCCAGCATTTT.

This chain connects TRBV5-1 to TRBJ2-1; 9 bases match TRBD1. Germline CDR1 SGHRS, CDR2 YFSETQ. This CDR3 contains 12 residues. V lost 5 bases to trimming and J lost 16 bases; unmatched junction nucleotides: 10. The CDR3 region has the DNA TGCGCCAGCAGATTCTCCGGACAGGGGATTTTCTTC. Protein sequence: CASRFSGQGIFF.

V and J are TRBV5-4 and TRBJ2-5, with D tentatively TRBD2 (6 bases). The germline gives CDR1 SGHNT, CDR2 YYREEE (reference sequence). This CDR3 contains 13 residues. The V end was cut by 4 bases, the J end by 1 base, with 8 bases between. The CDR3 reads CASSGGSQETQYF. The DNA for the CDR3 is TGTGCCAGCAGCGGGGGGAGCCAAGAGACCCAGTACTTC.

The chain links TRBV6-5 to TRBJ1-2; D is unclear. The CDR3 has 13 residues. Germline lookup yields CDR1 MNHEY and CDR2 SVGAGI. Trimming shortened V by 7 bases and J by 2 bases, and 11 bases separated the two germline ends. CDR3 in amino acids: CASTRARNYGYTF. Written as DNA, the CDR3 is TGTGCCAGCACGAGGGCTAGAAACTATGGCTACACCTTC.

The chain combines TRBV11-2 with TRBJ2-5, with TRBD2 as a possible D gene (6 bases). CDR1 SGHAT and CDR2 FQNNGV come from the germline V gene. The germline V and J ends were trimmed by 1 base and 11 bases, with 11 bases remaining between them. The CDR3 sequence is 12 residues long. CDR3 protein: CASSLAGVPQYF. CDR3 DNA sequence: TGTGCCAGCAGCTTAGCGGGGGTCCCTCAGTACTTC.

This rearrangement joins TRBV30 to TRBJ1-5, with 8 bases fitting TRBD1. J was trimmed by 1 base and V by 7 bases; bases with no gene match: 6. From germline, CDR1 is GTSNPN and CDR2 SVGIG (reference sequence). This CDR3 comprises 14 residues. Here the CDR3 DNA reads TGTGCCTTGTCCAGGGGGCTGAGCAATCAGCCCCAGCATTTT. Its translation is CALSRGLSNQPQHF.